This is a list of T cell receptor beta chains from one sample in a study of patients and donors after allogeneic stem cell transplantation. TCRdb re-called the RT-PCR reads with MiXCR, one entry per CDR3 protein. This table holds some 880,000 distinct CDR3 sequences, more than 15% found once. The sample was blood, either unsorted or a sorted T cell fraction (not recorded which). The receptors were gathered from a human donor who was either an allogeneic HSCT recipient or a stem cell or donor lymphocyte infusion donor (not recorded which). It is not recorded whose cells these are; they may come from a transplant donor. The CDR3 runs from the conserved cysteine through the conserved F or W. Fields, in order: clone size, V gene, J gene, CDR3 protein. A row's size may be missing; if present it is once, few, many or a size class.

.,TRBV2,TRBJ1-6,CASSEASSLNSPLHF
.,TRBV3-1,TRBJ2-7,CASSATGTGGYEQYF
few,TRBV15,TRBJ1-4,CATSRDLGQGSGKLFF
many,TRBV7-3,TRBJ2-3,CASSLSFRTGDTDTQYF
.,TRBV4-3,TRBJ2-3,CASSQEGSDTQYF
.,TRBV5-1,TRBJ2-5,CASRLAGSYQETQYF
.,TRBV11-2,TRBJ2-5,CASSLVRTSGFQETQYF
few,TRBV7-9,TRBJ2-1,CASSFSGLSSYNEQFF
few,TRBV12-3/TRBV12-4,TRBJ2-7,CASSPGRGRTYEQYF
.,TRBV12-3/TRBV12-4,TRBJ1-1,CASSLDRGVEAFF
few,TRBV12-3/TRBV12-4,TRBJ1-1,CASSFIRTEAFF
.,TRBV20-1,TRBJ1-3,CSGEDTGNTIYF
many,TRBV12-3/TRBV12-4,TRBJ1-6,CASSLGSLSSYNSPLHF
few,TRBV7-9,TRBJ1-1,CASSSGDPEAFF
few,TRBV20-1,TRBJ1-6,CSARNVWSNSPLHF
.,TRBV28,TRBJ2-7,CASRLAGVLGSYEQYF
few,TRBV4-1,TRBJ2-2,CASSQVVGAVTGELFF
many,TRBV12-3/TRBV12-4,TRBJ1-1,CASSATGGLTEAFF
.,TRBV9,TRBJ2-1,CASSVAGSTYNEQFF
few,TRBV7-2,TRBJ2-5,CASSKGVKQETQYF
few,TRBV29-1,TRBJ1-2,CSVAEQGNGYTF
.,TRBV27,TRBJ1-1,CASSLSTGKGGTEAFF
once,TRBV24-1,TRBJ2-1,CATSPPGSSYNEQFF
few,TRBV25-1,TRBJ2-1,CASSDRHYNEQFF
.,TRBV5-5,TRBJ2-3,CASSSAPSGRASDTQYF
.,TRBV6-1,TRBJ2-7,CASRSLGQGSSYEQYF